The 25 T cell receptor beta chains below come from one sample, sequenced in a study of blood T cell repertoires in COVID-19. The data were produced by immunoSEQ multiplex PCR, yet TCRdb's version contains in-frame clones alone and is incomplete. The sample lists a few hundred thousand clones, around nine tenths occurring once. Source material: PBMCs or T cells enriched from blood (not recorded which). The receptors here all came from a woman aged 30 to 39 who had recovered from COVID-19.

The V gene is TRBV6-4, the J gene TRBJ2-1; 14 bases map to TRBD2. The germline V gene encodes CDR1 MRHNA and CDR2 SNTAGT. The ends lost 4 bases at V and 7 bases at J; junction bases unmatched: 3. The CDR3 has 15 amino acids. CDR3 coding DNA: TGTGCCAGCAGTGGGACTAGCGGGGGGCAAAATGAGCAGTTCTTC. Translated, it gives CASSGTSGGQNEQFF.

CDR3 DNA: TGTGCCAGTAGTATATTCGCCGGGGGGCCGACAGACGAGCAGTACTTC. Residues: CASSIFAGGPTDEQYF. The rearrangement uses TRBV19 and TRBJ2-7; a weak D match, TRBD2 (7 bases). Germline CDR1 reads LNHDA; CDR2 reads SQIVND (reference sequence). The CDR3 totals 16 residues. Trimming took off 2 bases at V and 5 bases at J, with 19 bases between the two ends.

The gene calls are TRBV10-2 and TRBJ2-1; TRBD2 agrees at 11 bases. The J segment lost 5 bases and the V segment lost 6 bases, leaving 3 bases of the junction unmatched. Germline CDR1 is WSHSY and CDR2 is SAAADI. There are 14 residues in the CDR3. This chain's CDR3 is CASRLAGANNEQFF. The CDR3 DNA sequence: TGCGCCAGCAGACTAGCGGGAGCAAACAATGAGCAGTTCTTC.

The V call is TRBV2, the J call TRBJ2-3; 7 bases fit TRBD2. The CDR3 has 14 amino acids. V shed 10 bases and J 6 bases; nucleotides not matched to a gene: 13. Germline V gene data show CDR1 as SNHLY and CDR2 as FYNNEI. CDR3 sequence reads: CATRRLQLADTQYF. Written as DNA, the CDR3 is TGTGCCACCCGACGCCTACAACTAGCGGATACGCAGTATTTT.

This sequence joins TRBV5-1 and TRBJ2-1; TRBD1 matches 9 bases. V was pared by 0 bases and J by 3 bases, with 4 bases of the junction left unmatched. Per the germline V gene, CDR1 is SGHRS and CDR2 is YFSETQ. CDR3 length: 16 residues. The CDR3 DNA follows: TGCGCCAGCAGCTTGGTGGGGGACAGGGTCTACAATGAGCAGTTCTTC. This encodes CASSLVGDRVYNEQFF.

The rearrangement uses TRBV29-1 and TRBJ2-1; maybe TRBD2 (7 bases). Trimming removed 8 bases at V and 1 base at J, with 15 bases between. The CDR3 totals 14 residues. CDR1 is SQVTM, CDR2 ANQGSEA, per germline. For the CDR3, the DNA is TGCAGCTTTAGGGGGGGCTTTTCCTACAATGAGCAGTTCTTC. It is translated as CSFRGGFSYNEQFF.

This clone was recorded once. J is TRBJ2-5 and V is TRBV9; D might be TRBD1 (5 bases). The CDR3 loop spans 15 amino acids. Trimming took 3 bases from V and 5 from J, leaving 17 bases between them. Germline V CDR1 and CDR2: SGDLS, YYNGEE. The CDR3 nucleotides read TGTGCCAGCAGCGGAAACCCAGGGTTCGGGGAGACCCAGTACTTC. Amino acids: CASSGNPGFGETQYF. The whole variable domain, remainder taken from reference TRBV9 and TRBJ2-5, is DSGVTQTPKHLITATGQRVTLRCSPRSGDLSVYWYQQSLDQGLQFLIQYYNGEERAKGNILERFSAQQFPDLHSELNLSSLELGDSALYFCASSGNPGFGETQYFGPGTRLLVL.

The chain recombines TRBV7-9 with TRBJ2-7; 8 bases align to TRBD2. The CDR3 is 16 amino acids. Germline CDR1 reads SEHNR; CDR2 reads FQNEAQ (reference sequence). J lost 6 bases, V lost 6 bases, and 16 bases had no gene match. The chain's CDR3 is CASSPSGLAGATEQYF. The CDR3 bases are TGTGCCAGCAGTCCCTCGGGGCTAGCGGGTGCCACCGAGCAGTACTTC.

Ten or more counts support this clone. J is TRBJ1-3 and V is TRBV19, with D tentatively TRBD1 (6 bases). The CDR3 has 14 amino acids. Germline values: CDR1 LNHDA, CDR2 SQIVND (reference sequence). The V gene lost 8 bases and the J gene lost 0 bases, with 11 bases spanning the gap. DNA for the CDR3: TGTGCCAGTGGACCGACAGGCTCTGGAAACACCATATATTTT. This codes for CASGPTGSGNTIYF. The whole variable domain, remainder taken from reference TRBV19 and TRBJ1-3, is DGGITQSPKYLFRKEGQNVTLSCEQNLNHDAMYWYRQDPGQGLRLIYYSQIVNDFQKGDIAEGYSVSREKKESFPLTVTSAQKNPTAFYLCASGPTGSGNTIYFGEGSWLTVV.

The chain combines TRBV3-1 (or the pseudogene TRBV3-2) with TRBJ2-3, with TRBD2 as a possible D gene (5 bases). Trimming cost V 0 bases and J 3 bases, with 13 bases left between them. The CDR3 totals 16 residues. The germline gives CDR1 LGHDT, CDR2 YNNKEL (reference sequence). The CDR3 bases are TGTGCCAGCAGCCAAGAAACGGGGTGGCTGACAGATACGCAGTATTTT. It encodes CASSQETGWLTDTQYF.

This CDR3 is CSVVSPVVLTQYF. The CDR3 DNA reads as TGCAGCGTTGTTTCCCCTGTCGTTTTAACCCAGTACTTC. The chain employs TRBV29-1 and TRBJ2-5; D remains unclear. Looked up from germline, CDR1 is SQVTM and CDR2 is ANQGSEA. The CDR3 has 13 residues. Between the trimmed V and J ends, which lost 4 bases and 8 bases, there was a span of 17 bases.

The chain combines TRBV27 with TRBJ2-1, with TRBD2 matching 8 bases. V lost 11 bases to trimming and J lost 1 base; unmatched junction nucleotides: 10. Germline V gives CDR1 MNHEY, CDR2 SMNVEV (reference sequence). This CDR3 has 15 residues. CDR3 amino acids: CAVVRAGGSYNEQFF. The CDR3 nucleotides read TGTGCCGTAGTGCGGGCGGGGGGTTCCTACAATGAGCAGTTCTTC.

This clone was detected once. The chain combines TRBV5-4 with TRBJ1-1; TRBD1 is a possible D gene (5 bases). Germline V gives CDR1 SGHNT, CDR2 YYREEE (reference sequence). V gave up 4 bases and J gave up 1 base, with 8 bases separating them. The CDR3 has 13 residues. CDR3: CASSRRENTEAFF. CDR3 nucleotides: TGTGCCAGCAGCCGCAGGGAGAACACTGAAGCTTTCTTT.

This clone was detected only once. V and J are TRBV6-5 and TRBJ1-1; tentatively, D is TRBD1 (6 bases). The CDR3 sequence is 15 residues long. Trimming took off 6 bases at V and 7 bases at J, with 21 bases between the two ends. Germline values: CDR1 MNHEY, CDR2 SVGAGI. The CDR3: CASSGETGSGGEAFF. The CDR3 nucleotides read TGTGCCAGCAGCGGGGAGACAGGTTCGGGTGGTGAAGCTTTCTTT.

As for this clone: At the DNA level, this CDR3 is encoded by other sequences in the same sample as well. This chain connects TRBV30 to TRBJ1-5, with 9 bases identical to TRBD1. The germline V gene has CDR1 GTSNPN and CDR2 SVGIG (reference sequence). The CDR3 sequence is 14 residues long. J gave up 4 bases and V 1 base, and 2 bases lay outside the gene matches. CDR3 protein: CAWSAGTGNQPQHF. The CDR3 DNA is TGTGCCTGGAGTGCCGGGACAGGGAATCAGCCCCAGCATTTT.

The chain couples TRBV18 to TRBJ2-6, with 8 bases that match TRBD1. From germline, CDR1 is KGHSH and CDR2 LQKENI. Germline trimming cut 4 bases from V and 0 bases from J; bases unmatched to any gene: 8. The CDR3 extends over 18 amino acids. The CDR3 bases are TGTGCCAGCTCACGACAGGGGTCGAGAATCTCTGGGGCCAACGTCCTGACTTTC. It translates to CASSRQGSRISGANVLTF.

This clone has only one observation. This sequence joins TRBV6-5 and TRBJ2-3; possible D gene TRBD2, 6 bases. Germline assignment: CDR1 MNHEY and CDR2 SVGAGI. Trimming left V 5 bases short and J 0 bases short, with 9 bases between. The CDR3 consists of 14 residues. The CDR3, as DNA: TGTGCCAGCAGTCTGGGGGGAAGCACAGATACGCAGTATTTT. Its protein product is CASSLGGSTDTQYF.

In its sample, this clone was seen once. The chain has TRBV29-1 and TRBJ2-7; 14 nucleotides agree with TRBD2. The V gene end was trimmed by 7 bases and the J gene end by 3 bases; junction bases not matched to a gene: 8. From germline, CDR1 is SQVTM and CDR2 ANQGSEA. CDR3 length equals 15 residues. The CDR3 DNA reads as TGCAGCGGGGCGGGACTAGCGGGGGAGATCTACGAGCAGTACTTC. Protein: CSGAGLAGEIYEQYF.

There are a few counts of this clone. The CDR3 region is CSVKQGADTEAFF. The CDR3 DNA reads as TGCAGCGTTAAACAGGGGGCAGACACTGAAGCTTTCTTT. The chain joins TRBV29-1 to TRBJ1-1; 9 bases are shared with TRBD1. The trim removed 5 bases at V and 3 bases at J, leaving 4 bases unmatched. The CDR3 length is 13 residues. Germline V gives CDR1 SQVTM, CDR2 ANQGSEA.

This chain uses TRBV7-2 with TRBJ1-4; D remains unclear. V shed 6 bases and J shed 4 bases, with 12 bases lying between them. Germline-derived CDR1 and CDR2 are SGHTA and FQGNSA. The CDR3 consists of 14 residues. CDR3 amino acids: CASRETANNEKLFF. The CDR3 nucleotides read TGTGCCAGCAGGGAGACCGCAAATAATGAAAAACTGTTTTTT.

CDR3 coding DNA: TGTGCCAGCAGCCAAGATCTTGGACTCACGCTCCACTTT. Translated, it gives CASSQDLGLTLHF. This chain links TRBV14 with TRBJ1-6; no firm D call. The CDR3 runs 13 residues. V lost 0 bases and J lost 16, with 13 bases in between. CDR1 is SGHDN and CDR2 is FVKESK in the germline V gene.

The DNA for the CDR3 is TGTGCCAGCAGTGAGAGCGCCAGCTATGGCTACACCTTC. Encoded protein: CASSESASYGYTF. This chain connects TRBV6-1 to TRBJ1-2, with D uncertain. Per the germline V gene, CDR1 is MNHNS and CDR2 is SASEGT. This CDR3 has 13 residues. V lost 3 bases and J 4 bases, leaving 9 bases between the germline ends.

The chain combines TRBV11-1 with TRBJ1-1; possibly TRBD1 for D (5 bases). This CDR3 region has 16 residues. Trimming cost V 3 bases and J 3 bases, with 17 bases left between them. The V gene's germline CDR1 is SGHAT and CDR2 FQDESV (reference sequence). The CDR3 DNA sequence: TGTGCCAGCAGCTTCCTCTTGGGGCAGTCGGACACTGAAGCTTTCTTT. It translates to CASSFLLGQSDTEAFF.

The chain joins TRBV6-5 to TRBJ1-1, with D possibly matching TRBD1 (5 bases). This CDR3 has 14 residues. The V gene lost 4 bases and the J gene lost 3 bases, with 12 bases spanning the gap. The germline V gene encodes CDR1 MNHEY and CDR2 SVGAGI. The CDR3 is CASSSRVGDTEAFF. The DNA for the CDR3 is TGTGCCAGCAGTTCCAGGGTAGGGGACACTGAAGCTTTCTTT.

This chain connects TRBV5-8 to TRBJ1-5; a possible D gene is TRBD1 (6 bases). This CDR3 has 15 residues. The V gene's germline CDR1 is SGHTS and CDR2 YDEGEE. Trimming shortened V by 3 bases and J by 4 bases, and 14 bases separated the two germline ends. The CDR3 DNA follows: TGTGCCAGCAGCTCCTCCGGGACACTGAATCAGCCCCAGCATTTT. Protein: CASSSSGTLNQPQHF.